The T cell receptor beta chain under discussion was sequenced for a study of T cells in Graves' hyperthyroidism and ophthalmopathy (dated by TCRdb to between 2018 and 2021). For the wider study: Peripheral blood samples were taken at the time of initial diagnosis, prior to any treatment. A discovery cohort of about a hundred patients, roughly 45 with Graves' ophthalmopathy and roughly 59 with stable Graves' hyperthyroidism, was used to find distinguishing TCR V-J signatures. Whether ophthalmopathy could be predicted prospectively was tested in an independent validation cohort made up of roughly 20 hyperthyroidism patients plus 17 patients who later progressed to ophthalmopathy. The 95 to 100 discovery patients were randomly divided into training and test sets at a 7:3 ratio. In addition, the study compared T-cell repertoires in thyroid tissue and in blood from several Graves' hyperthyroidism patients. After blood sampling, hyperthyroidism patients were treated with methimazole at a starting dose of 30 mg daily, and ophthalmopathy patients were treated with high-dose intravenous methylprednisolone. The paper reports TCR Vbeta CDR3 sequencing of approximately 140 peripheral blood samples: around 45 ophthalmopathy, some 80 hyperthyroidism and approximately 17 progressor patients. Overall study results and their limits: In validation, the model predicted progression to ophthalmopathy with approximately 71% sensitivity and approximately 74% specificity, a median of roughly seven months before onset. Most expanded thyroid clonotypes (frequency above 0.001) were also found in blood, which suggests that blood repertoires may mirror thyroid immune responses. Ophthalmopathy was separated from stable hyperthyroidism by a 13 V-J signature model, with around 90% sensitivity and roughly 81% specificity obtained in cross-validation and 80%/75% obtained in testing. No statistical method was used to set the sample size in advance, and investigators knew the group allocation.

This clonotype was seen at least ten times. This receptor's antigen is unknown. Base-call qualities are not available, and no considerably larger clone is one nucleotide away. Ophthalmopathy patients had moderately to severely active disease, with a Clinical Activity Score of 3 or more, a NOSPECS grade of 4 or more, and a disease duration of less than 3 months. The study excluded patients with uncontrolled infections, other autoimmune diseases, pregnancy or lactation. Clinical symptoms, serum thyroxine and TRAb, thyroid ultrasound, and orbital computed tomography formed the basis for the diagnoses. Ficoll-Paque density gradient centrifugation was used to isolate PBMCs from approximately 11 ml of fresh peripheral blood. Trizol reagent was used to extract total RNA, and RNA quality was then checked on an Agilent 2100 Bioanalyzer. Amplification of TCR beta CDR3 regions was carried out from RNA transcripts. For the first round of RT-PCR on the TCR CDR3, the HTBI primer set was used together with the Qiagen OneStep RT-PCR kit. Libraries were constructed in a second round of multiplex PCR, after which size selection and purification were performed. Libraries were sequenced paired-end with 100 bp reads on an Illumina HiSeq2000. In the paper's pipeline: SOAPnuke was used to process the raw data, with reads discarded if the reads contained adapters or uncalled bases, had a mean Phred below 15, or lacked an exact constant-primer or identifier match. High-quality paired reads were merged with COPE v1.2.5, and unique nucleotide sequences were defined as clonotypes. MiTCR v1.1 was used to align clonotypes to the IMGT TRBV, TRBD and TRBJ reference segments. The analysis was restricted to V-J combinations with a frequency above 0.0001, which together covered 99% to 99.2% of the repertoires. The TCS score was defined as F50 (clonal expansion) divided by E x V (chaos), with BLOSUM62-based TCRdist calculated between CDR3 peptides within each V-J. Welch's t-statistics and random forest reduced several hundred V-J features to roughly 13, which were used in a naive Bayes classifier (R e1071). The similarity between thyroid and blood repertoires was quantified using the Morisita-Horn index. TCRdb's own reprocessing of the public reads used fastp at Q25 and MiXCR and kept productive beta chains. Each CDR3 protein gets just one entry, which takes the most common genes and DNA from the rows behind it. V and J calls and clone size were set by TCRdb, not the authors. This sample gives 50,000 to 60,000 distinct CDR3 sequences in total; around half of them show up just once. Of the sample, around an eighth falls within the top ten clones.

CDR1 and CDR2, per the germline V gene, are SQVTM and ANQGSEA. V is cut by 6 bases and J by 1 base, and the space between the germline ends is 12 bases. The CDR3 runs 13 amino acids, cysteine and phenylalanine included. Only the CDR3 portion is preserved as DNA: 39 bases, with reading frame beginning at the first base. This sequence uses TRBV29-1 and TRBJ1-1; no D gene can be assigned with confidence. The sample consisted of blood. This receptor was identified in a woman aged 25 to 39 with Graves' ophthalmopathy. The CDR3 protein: CSVRSTENTEAFF. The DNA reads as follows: TGCAGCGTACGCTCGACGGAGAACACTGAAGCTTTCTTT.